Listed below are T cell receptor beta chains from one sample, sequenced in a study of CD8 T cells in ankylosing spondylitis. One entry per CDR3 protein results from TCRdb running MiXCR on the 5' RACE reads. The sample carries 220,000 or so distinct CDR3 sequences, about 18% recorded once. Sample: blood, either unsorted or a sorted T cell fraction (not recorded which). The receptors originated from a male donor with ankylosing spondylitis. The CDR3 runs from the conserved cysteine through the conserved F or W. D genes are given only for firm matches. Only part of the rows carry a size: once, few, many, or a class if the clone is expanded.

V	size	D	J	CDR3	DNA
TRBV7-6	few	TRBD2	TRBJ2-3	CASSPSLRAGVTDTQYF	TGTGCCAGCAGCCCATCTCTGCGGGCGGGGGTAACAGATACGCAGTATTTT
TRBV7-9	few	NA	TRBJ2-5	CASSFPAEETQYF	TGTGCCAGCAGCTTCCCAGCCGAGGAGACCCAGTACTTC
TRBV19	few	TRBD2	TRBJ2-3	CASSTLSGTTDTQYF	TGTGCCAGTAGTACTCTTAGCGGGACCACAGATACGCAGTATTTT
TRBV29-1	few	NA	TRBJ2-2	CSVEGLASTGELFF	TGCAGCGTTGAAGGTCTAGCGTCCACCGGGGAGCTGTTTTTT
TRBV7-3	NA	NA	TRBJ2-1	CASSLTGLTYNEQFF	TGTGCCAGCAGCTTAACGGGACTCACCTACAATGAGCAGTTCTTC
TRBV30	few	TRBD2	TRBJ2-1	CAWSVAGVGEQFF	TGTGCCTGGAGTGTGGCGGGAGTGGGAGAGCAGTTCTTC
TRBV4-1	many	NA	TRBJ1-1	CASSQPQGTENTEAFF	TGCGCCAGCAGCCAACCCCAGGGGACGGAGAACACTGAAGCTTTCTTT
TRBV6-2/TRBV6-3	NA	TRBD1	TRBJ2-5	CASRSQYRGEETQYF	TGTGCCAGCCGATCACAGTACAGGGGAGAGGAGACCCAGTACTTC
TRBV5-1	few	NA	TRBJ1-1	CASSYYRVETEAFF	TGCGCCAGCAGCTATTACAGGGTAGAGACTGAAGCTTTCTTT
TRBV5-6	few	TRBD2	TRBJ2-1	CASSSGGRQYNEQFF	TGTGCCAGCAGCTCGGGAGGGAGGCAGTACAATGAGCAGTTCTTC
TRBV6-2/TRBV6-3	few	NA	TRBJ1-4	CASSPFRVSSEKLFF	TGTGCCAGCAGCCCATTCAGAGTGTCAAGCGAAAAACTGTTTTTT
TRBV6-5	few	NA	TRBJ2-7	CASSYLVLLSYEQYF	TGTGCCAGCAGTTACCTAGTCCTTCTGTCCTACGAGCAGTACTTC
TRBV3-1	NA	TRBD1	TRBJ1-2	CASSPTGGRYNGYTF	TGTGCCAGCAGCCCAACAGGGGGCAGGTACAATGGCTACACCTTC
TRBV12-3/TRBV12-4	NA	NA	TRBJ1-1	CASSQAQGTNTEAFF	TGTGCCAGCAGTCAAGCCCAGGGAACGAACACTGAAGCTTTCTTT
TRBV6-1	few	NA	TRBJ2-7	CASEGGQYF	TGTGCCAGCGAGGGGGGGCAGTACTTC
TRBV27	NA	TRBD1	TRBJ2-2	CASSKWTGGNTGELFF	TGTGCCAGCAGTAAATGGACAGGGGGCAATACCGGGGAGCTGTTTTTT
TRBV19	NA	TRBD1	TRBJ2-1	CASSTRDRVSSYNEQFF	TGTGCCAGTAGTACCCGGGACAGGGTATCATCCTACAATGAGCAGTTCTTC
TRBV12-3/TRBV12-4	few	TRBD2	TRBJ2-3	CASTPAGGTDTQYF	TGTGCCAGCACCCCCGCGGGGGGGACAGATACGCAGTATTTT
TRBV20-1	NA	NA	TRBJ2-2	CSARERGDTGELFF	TGCAGTGCTAGAGAGAGGGGTGACACCGGGGAGCTGTTTTTT
TRBV4-3	NA	NA	TRBJ1-1	CASSQEVWGSTEAFF	TGCGCCAGCAGCCAAGAGGTTTGGGGGAGCACTGAAGCTTTCTTT
TRBV11-2	NA	TRBD1	TRBJ2-2	CASSLIYINTGTENTGELFF	TGTGCCAGCAGCCTAATATATATAAATACCGGGACAGAGAACACCGGGGAGCTGTTTTTT
TRBV5-1	NA	TRBD1	TRBJ2-7	CASSPGQGVLEQYF	TGCGCCAGCAGCCCGGGACAGGGGGTTCTCGAGCAGTACTTC
TRBV4-2	NA	NA	TRBJ2-1	CASSQDPTSSLRSVYNEQFF	TGTGCCAGCAGCCAAGATCCCACTAGTTCACTACGGTCGGTTTACAATGAGCAGTTCTTC
TRBV20-1	few	NA	TRBJ2-7	CSARVGADYEQYF	TGCAGTGCTAGAGTGGGTGCAGACTACGAGCAGTACTTC
TRBV9	NA	NA	TRBJ2-3	CASSKGMAADTQYF	TGTGCCAGCAGCAAGGGGATGGCCGCAGATACGCAGTATTTT
TRBV4-2	few	NA	TRBJ2-4	CASSQDSGVGPKNIQYF	TGTGCCAGCAGCCAAGATTCAGGGGTTGGACCCAAAAACATTCAGTACTTC
TRBV3-1	NA	NA	TRBJ2-3	CASSQEGGGALNTQYF	TGTGCCAGCAGCCAAGAAGGGGGGGGGGCCTTGAATACGCAGTATTTT
TRBV12-3/TRBV12-4	many	TRBD1	TRBJ2-1	CASRGTGMNEQFF	TGTGCCAGCCGCGGGACAGGGATGAATGAGCAGTTCTTC
TRBV12-3/TRBV12-4	NA	NA	TRBJ1-2	CASSLIIQGLYGYTF	TGTGCCAGCAGCCTGATAATACAGGGATTATACGGCTACACCTTC
TRBV27	many	TRBD2	TRBJ2-1	CASSSELSGEYNEQFF	TGTGCCAGCAGTTCCGAGCTGAGCGGGGAATACAATGAGCAGTTCTTC
TRBV19	few	NA	TRBJ1-2	CASSIGDLHYGYTF	TGTGCCAGTAGTATAGGGGACCTGCACTATGGCTACACCTTC
TRBV2	NA	NA	TRBJ2-2	CASSAPYATGELFF	TGTGCCAGCAGCGCTCCGTATGCGACCGGGGAGCTGTTTTTT
TRBV29-1	few	TRBD1	TRBJ1-1	CSAATGYMNTEAFF	TGCAGCGCCGCGACAGGGTATATGAACACTGAAGCTTTCTTT
TRBV6-5	few	TRBD1	TRBJ2-1	CASSYKTGGYLYNEQFF	TGTGCCAGCAGTTACAAGACAGGGGGCTACCTTTACAATGAGCAGTTCTTC
TRBV29-1	many	NA	TRBJ2-4	CSVEVEGDKNIQYF	TGCAGCGTTGAAGTGGAAGGGGACAAAAACATTCAGTACTTC
TRBV5-1	few	TRBD2	TRBJ2-1	CASSFLAGGNNEQFF	TGCGCCAGCAGCTTTCTAGCGGGGGGAAACAATGAGCAGTTCTTC
TRBV12-3/TRBV12-4	NA	TRBD2	TRBJ2-1	CASSSGPAGGSYNEQFF	TGTGCCAGCAGTTCAGGCCCCGCGGGAGGCTCCTACAATGAGCAGTTCTTC
TRBV12-3/TRBV12-4	NA	NA	TRBJ1-1	CTSSPLGENTEAFF	TGTACCAGCTCCCCTCTCGGGGAGAACACTGAAGCTTTCTTT
TRBV4-1	NA	NA	TRBJ1-5	CASSHDTGSDQPQHF	TGCGCCAGCAGCCATGATACAGGGAGCGATCAGCCCCAGCATTTT
TRBV4-1	NA	TRBD1	TRBJ2-1	CASTPRPLEDRGLDNEQFF	TGCGCCAGCACCCCCCGCCCCCTAGAAGACAGGGGCTTGGACAATGAGCAGTTCTTC
TRBV5-1	few	TRBD1	TRBJ2-7	CASSADREHPEQYF	TGCGCCAGCAGCGCGGACAGGGAACACCCCGAGCAGTACTTC
TRBV10-3	NA	NA	TRBJ2-7	CAISESTMEGSHEQYF	TGTGCCATCAGTGAGTCGACGATGGAGGGGTCTCACGAGCAGTACTTC
TRBV4-1	NA	NA	TRBJ2-7	CASSQESGEQYF	TGCGCCAGCAGCCAAGAATCGGGGGAGCAGTACTTC
TRBV19	NA	NA	TRBJ2-7	CAIPGHPDYEQYF	TGTGCCATCCCGGGACACCCGGATTACGAGCAGTACTTC